This T cell receptor (beta chain) was found in a study of blood T cell repertoires in COVID-19. Study details: The analysed material was cDNA or gDNA that came from T cells, B-cell-depleted T cells, or PBMCs.

Original analysis: By means of reference gene primer amplification, nucleated cell counts were estimated. Profiled with immunoSEQ multiplex PCR; TCRdb holds only in-frame clones, not every one. V, J and clone size are those of that table, while D and trimming were read from the DNA. The sample has about 220,000 clones, 80% to 90% seen once. V shed 3 bases and J shed 4 bases, with 10 bases lying between them. Germline assignment: CDR1 SGHAT and CDR2 FQDESV (reference sequence). The CDR3 runs to 14 residues. Input material: peripheral blood. The chain has TRBV11-1 and TRBJ1-3, with a possible D match to TRBD1 (5 bases). The sequence came from a woman aged 60-75 years who had recovered from COVID-19. The CDR3 DNA reads TGTGCCAGCAGCTTGTCGGGGGTCGGAAACACCATATATTTT. Translation: CASSLSGVGNTIYF.